This TCR beta chain was captured by sequencing in a study of T cell responses to AZD1222 COVID-19 vaccine. V was pared by 4 bases and J by 6 bases, with 12 bases between. Germline-derived CDR1 and CDR2 are SGHNT and YENEEA. This CDR3 is 14 amino acids long. TCRdb's table, derived via immunoSEQ multiplex PCR, lists solely in-frame clones and lacks some. The sample contains around 160,000 clones, 90% to 95% of which appear only once. The source is an adult who received the AZD1222 COVID-19 vaccine. This specimen was peripheral blood, taken 28 days after the second AZD1222 dose. V gene TRBV11-3 combines with J gene TRBJ2-2, with D tentatively TRBD2 (5 bases). CDR3 sequence reads: CASSSDFNAGELFF. DNA of the CDR3: TGTGCCAGCAGCTCGGACTTCAACGCCGGGGAGCTGTTTTTT.